Below, 11 T cell receptor beta chains from the same sample are listed, as sequenced in a study of blood T cell repertoires in COVID-19. Sequenced by immunoSEQ multiplex PCR; TCRdb stores in-frame clones only, minus some. The data contain about 140,000 clones, roughly 89% of them singletons. The sequencing input was peripheral blood. These receptor sequences come from a man between 60 and 75 years old with active or convalescent COVID-19.

This chain uses TRBV9 with TRBJ2-1; D is uncertain. Germline V CDR1 and CDR2: SGDLS, YYNGEE. The V gene lost 4 bases and the J gene lost 5 bases, with 16 bases spanning the gap. The CDR3 has 15 residues. The CDR3 nucleotides are TGTGCCAGCAGCCTCCTAGGATCCGGTAACAATGAGCAGTTCTTC. It is translated as CASSLLGSGNNEQFF.

The gene calls are TRBV4-3 and TRBJ2-7; D perhaps matches TRBD2 (7 bases). CDR1 and CDR2 (germline): LGHNA, YSLEER. This CDR3 has 15 amino acids. Trimming pared 0 bases from V and 3 bases from J, leaving 12 bases between. The chain's CDR3 is CASSQDKGGGYEQYF. The CDR3 DNA is TGCGCCAGCAGCCAAGATAAGGGGGGGGGCTACGAGCAGTACTTC.

The chain joins TRBV7-2 to TRBJ1-6; 9 nucleotides agree with TRBD1. This CDR3 is built from 16 residues. With V trimmed by 5 bases and J by 7 bases, 9 bases remained unmatched. Germline CDR1 reads SGHTA; CDR2 reads FQGNSA. The CDR3 DNA follows: TGTGCCAGCAGCACCACCGGGGACAGGGTGAATTCACCCCTCCACTTT. Amino acids: CASSTTGDRVNSPLHF.

CDR3 protein: CASSFWDRRYEQYF. The CDR3 nucleotides read TGTGCCAGCAGCTTCTGGGACAGGAGATACGAGCAGTACTTC. This rearrangement joins TRBV5-6 to TRBJ2-7, with 8 positions matching TRBD1. J lost 4 bases, V lost 2 bases, and 5 bases had no gene match. CDR3 length: 14 residues. The germline CDR1 and CDR2 sequences are SGHDT and YYEEEE.

This chain joins TRBV3-1 (or the pseudogene TRBV3-2) and TRBJ1-6, with TRBD1 identical over 7 bases. With 1 base clipped from V and 6 bases from J, the junction kept 12 bases outside the gene matches. Germline loops: CDR1 LGHDT, CDR2 YNNKEL (reference sequence). The CDR3 is 18 amino acids. In nucleotides, the CDR3 is TGTGCCAGCAGCCAAGTATTCCGAACAGGGGTTCTTAATTCACCCCTCCACTTT. It encodes CASSQVFRTGVLNSPLHF.

The V gene is TRBV6-2 or TRBV6-3, the J gene TRBJ1-1; tentatively, D is TRBD1 (6 bases). This CDR3 is built from 15 residues. The germline CDR1 and CDR2 sequences are MNHEY and SVGEGT. V dropped 5 bases and J dropped 6 bases, with 19 bases sitting between them. The CDR3 DNA sequence: TGTGCCAGCAGTCCCCCCCCTACAGGGTTACCTGAAGCTTTCTTT. As protein: CASSPPPTGLPEAFF.

J is TRBJ2-7 and V is TRBV24-1, with TRBD1 identical over 8 bases. CDR1 is KGHDR and CDR2 is SFDVKD in the germline V gene. CDR3 length: 16 residues. V lost 0 bases, J lost 7 bases, and 10 bases stayed unmatched. The CDR3, as DNA: TGTGCCACCAGTGATTTGCAGCCAGGGGGCTGGAGAGAGCAGTACTTC. Translated, it gives CATSDLQPGGWREQYF.

The rearrangement links TRBV19 to TRBJ1-1; no clear D. This CDR3 comprises 16 residues. In germline, CDR1 is LNHDA, CDR2 SQIVND (reference sequence). Trimming pared 7 bases from V and 3 bases from J, leaving 21 bases between. CDR3 residues: CASTTSGGPSDTEAFF. The CDR3 nucleotides are TGTGCCAGTACTACCTCCGGAGGACCAAGCGACACTGAAGCTTTCTTT.

Only one count was recorded for this clone. This chain uses TRBV28 with TRBJ1-1, with a tentative D call TRBD1 (5 bases). Germline lookup yields CDR1 MDHEN and CDR2 SYDVKM. This CDR3 is built from 12 residues. With 5 bases removed from V and 1 base from J, the gap between germline ends came to 5 bases. Here the CDR3 DNA reads TGTGCCAGCAGTGGACAGAACACTGAAGCTTTCTTT. This gives the protein CASSGQNTEAFF.

This chain connects TRBV5-1 to TRBJ1-2; the D gene is possibly TRBD1 (5 bases). This CDR3 is 14 amino acids long. From germline, CDR1 is SGHRS and CDR2 YFSETQ. V lost 4 bases to trimming and J lost 3 bases, with 13 bases between them. The CDR3 DNA reads as TGCGCCAGCAGCCCGGCGGGGACGGACTATGGCTACACCTTC. Residues: CASSPAGTDYGYTF.

This sequence joins TRBV10-3 and TRBJ1-2; no clear D. Germline loops: CDR1 ENHRY, CDR2 SYGVKD. Deletions cut 6 bases from V and 8 bases from J, with 16 bases between. The CDR3 runs to 13 residues. The CDR3 sequence is CAISRDKVGGYTF. For the CDR3, the DNA is TGTGCCATCAGCCGTGACAAGGTTGGAGGCTACACCTTC.